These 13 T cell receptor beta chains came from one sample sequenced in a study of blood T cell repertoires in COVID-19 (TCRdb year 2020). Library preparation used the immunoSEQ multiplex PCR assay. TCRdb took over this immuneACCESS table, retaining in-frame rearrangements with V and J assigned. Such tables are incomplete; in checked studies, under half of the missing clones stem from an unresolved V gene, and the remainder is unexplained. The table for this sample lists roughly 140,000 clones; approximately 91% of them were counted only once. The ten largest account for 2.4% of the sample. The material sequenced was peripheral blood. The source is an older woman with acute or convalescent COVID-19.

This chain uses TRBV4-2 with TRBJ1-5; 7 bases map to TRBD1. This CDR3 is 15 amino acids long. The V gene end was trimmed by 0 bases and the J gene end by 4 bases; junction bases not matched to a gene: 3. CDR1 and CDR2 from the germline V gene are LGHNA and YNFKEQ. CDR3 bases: TGTGCCAGCAGCCAAGAGGGCAGGGGGAATCAGCCCCAGCATTTT. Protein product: CASSQEGRGNQPQHF.

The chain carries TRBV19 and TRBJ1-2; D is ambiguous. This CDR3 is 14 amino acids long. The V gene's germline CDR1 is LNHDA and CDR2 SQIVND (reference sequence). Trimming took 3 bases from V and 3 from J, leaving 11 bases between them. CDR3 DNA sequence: TGTGCCAGTAGTATTCGGGAAATTGACTATGGCTACACCTTC. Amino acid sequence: CASSIREIDYGYTF.

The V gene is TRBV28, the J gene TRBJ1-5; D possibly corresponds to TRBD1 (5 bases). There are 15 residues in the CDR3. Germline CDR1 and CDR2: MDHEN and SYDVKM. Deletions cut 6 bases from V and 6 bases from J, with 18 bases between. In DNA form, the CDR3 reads TGTGCCAGCAGCGCGGGACTACACGTAGTTCAGCCCCAGCATTTT. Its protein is CASSAGLHVVQPQHF.

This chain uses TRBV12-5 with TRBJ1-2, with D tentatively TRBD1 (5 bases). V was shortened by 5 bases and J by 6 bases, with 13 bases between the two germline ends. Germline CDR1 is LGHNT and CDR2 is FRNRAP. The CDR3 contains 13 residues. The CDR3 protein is CASGQTVGDGYTF. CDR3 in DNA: TGTGCTAGTGGTCAGACAGTTGGAGATGGCTACACCTTC.

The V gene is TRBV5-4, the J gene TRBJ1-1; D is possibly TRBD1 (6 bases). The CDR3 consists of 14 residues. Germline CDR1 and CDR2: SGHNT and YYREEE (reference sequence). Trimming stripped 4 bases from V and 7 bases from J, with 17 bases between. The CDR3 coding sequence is TGTGCCAGCAGCCCGGGAGGGGGGTTTGATGAAGCTTTCTTT. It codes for CASSPGGGFDEAFF.

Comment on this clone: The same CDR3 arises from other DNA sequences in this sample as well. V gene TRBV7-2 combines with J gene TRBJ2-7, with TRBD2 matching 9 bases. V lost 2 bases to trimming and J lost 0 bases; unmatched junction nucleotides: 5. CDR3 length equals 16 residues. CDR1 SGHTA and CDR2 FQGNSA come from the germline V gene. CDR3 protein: CASSLWERGDSYEQYF. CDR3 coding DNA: TGTGCCAGCAGCTTATGGGAGCGGGGGGACTCCTACGAGCAGTACTTC.

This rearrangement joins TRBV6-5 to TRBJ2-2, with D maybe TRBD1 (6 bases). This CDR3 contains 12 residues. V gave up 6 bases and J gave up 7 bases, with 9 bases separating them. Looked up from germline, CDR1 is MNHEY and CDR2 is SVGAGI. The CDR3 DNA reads TGTGCCAGCAGCAGGGGCGGCGGGGAGCTGTTTTTT. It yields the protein CASSRGGGELFF.

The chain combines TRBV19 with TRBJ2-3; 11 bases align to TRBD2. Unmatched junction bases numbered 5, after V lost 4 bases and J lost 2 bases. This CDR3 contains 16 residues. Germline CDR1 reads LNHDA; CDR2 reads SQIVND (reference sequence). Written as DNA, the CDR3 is TGTGCCAGTAGTACCCCACTAGCGGGGGTCACAGATACGCAGTATTTT. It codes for CASSTPLAGVTDTQYF.

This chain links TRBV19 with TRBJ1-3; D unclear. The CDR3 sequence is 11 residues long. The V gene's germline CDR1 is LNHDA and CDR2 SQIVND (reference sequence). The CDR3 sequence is CAANSGNTIYF. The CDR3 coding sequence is TGTGCGGCAAACAGTGGAAACACCATATATTTT.

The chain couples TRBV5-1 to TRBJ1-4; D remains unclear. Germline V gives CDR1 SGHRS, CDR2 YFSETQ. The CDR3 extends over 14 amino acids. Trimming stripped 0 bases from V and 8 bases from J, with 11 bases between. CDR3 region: CASSLERRGEKLFF. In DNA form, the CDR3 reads TGCGCCAGCAGCTTGGAGCGAAGAGGAGAAAAACTGTTTTTT. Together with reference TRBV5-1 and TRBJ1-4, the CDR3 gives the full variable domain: KAGVTQTPRYLIKTRGQQVTLSCSPISGHRSVSWYQQTPGQGLQFLFEYFSETQRNKGNFPGRFSGRQFSNSRSEMNVSTLELGDSALYLCASSLERRGEKLFFGSGTQLSVL.

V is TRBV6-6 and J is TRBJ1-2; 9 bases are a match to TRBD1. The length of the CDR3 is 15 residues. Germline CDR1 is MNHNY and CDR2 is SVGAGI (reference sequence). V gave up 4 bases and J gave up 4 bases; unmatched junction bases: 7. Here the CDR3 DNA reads TGTGCCAGCAGTTCCCGGGACAGGGTGATCTATGGCTACACCTTC. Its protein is CASSSRDRVIYGYTF.

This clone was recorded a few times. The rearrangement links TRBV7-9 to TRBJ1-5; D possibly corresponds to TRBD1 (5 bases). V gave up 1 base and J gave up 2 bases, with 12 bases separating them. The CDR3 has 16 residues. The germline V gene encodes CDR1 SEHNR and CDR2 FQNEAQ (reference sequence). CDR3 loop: CASSLVGKGGNQPQHF. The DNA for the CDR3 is TGTGCCAGCAGCTTAGTAGGGAAAGGGGGCAATCAGCCCCAGCATTTT.

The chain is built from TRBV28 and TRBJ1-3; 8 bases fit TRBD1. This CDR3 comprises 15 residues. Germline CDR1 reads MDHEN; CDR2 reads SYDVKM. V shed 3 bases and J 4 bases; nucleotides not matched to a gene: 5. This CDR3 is CASSLFGTGGNTIYF. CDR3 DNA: TGTGCCAGCAGTTTGTTTGGGACAGGAGGAAACACCATATATTTT.